The text below deals with one T cell receptor (beta chain). The data were taken from a study of OX40 agonist ivuxolimab in advanced cancers. Deletions cut 6 bases from V and 4 bases from J, with 21 bases between. Germline loops: CDR1 LNHDA, CDR2 SQIVND (reference sequence). This CDR3 has 16 amino acids. Using immunoSEQ multiplex PCR, the repertoire was profiled, and TCRdb retains in-frame clones only, with some absent. Here the sample spans about 120,000 clones, 80% to 90% being singletons. This sequence originates from an adult with an advanced solid tumor such as melanoma, head and neck, liver or kidney cancer. The sample here was CD4+ or CD8+ T cells sorted from blood, taken in a trial of the OX40 agonist ivuxolimab. This chain joins TRBV19 and TRBJ1-1; D may be TRBD1 (6 bases). CDR3 DNA: TGTGCCAGTAGCGACGGGGGGCAGGTGACCCTCACTGAAGCTTTCTTT. Protein sequence: CASSDGGQVTLTEAFF.